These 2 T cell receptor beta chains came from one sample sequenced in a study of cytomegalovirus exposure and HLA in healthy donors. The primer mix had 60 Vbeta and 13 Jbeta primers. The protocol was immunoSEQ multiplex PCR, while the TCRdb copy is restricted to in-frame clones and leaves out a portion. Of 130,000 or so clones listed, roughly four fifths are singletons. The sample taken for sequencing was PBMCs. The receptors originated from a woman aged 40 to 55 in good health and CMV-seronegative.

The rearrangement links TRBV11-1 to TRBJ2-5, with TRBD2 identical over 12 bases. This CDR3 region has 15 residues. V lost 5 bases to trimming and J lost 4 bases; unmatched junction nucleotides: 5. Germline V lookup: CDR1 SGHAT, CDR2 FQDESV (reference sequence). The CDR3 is CASSLTSGSGETQYF. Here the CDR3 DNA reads TGTGCCAGCAGCCTGACTAGCGGGAGTGGAGAGACCCAGTACTTC.

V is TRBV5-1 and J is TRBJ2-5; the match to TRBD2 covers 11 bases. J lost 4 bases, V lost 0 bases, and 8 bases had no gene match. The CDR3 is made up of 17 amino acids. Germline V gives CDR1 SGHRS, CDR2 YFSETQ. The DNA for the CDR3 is TGCGCCAGCAGCTTGGAACTAGCGGGAGCGGGGGGAGAGACCCAGTACTTC. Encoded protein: CASSLELAGAGGETQYF.